A single TCR beta chain is shown here with its context. This sample stems from a study of blood T cell repertoires in COVID-19. Whole-study context: PBMCs, B-cell-depleted T cells, or T cells provided the cDNA or gDNA that made up the material.

Germline V CDR1 and CDR2: SGDLS, YYNGEE. CDR3 length equals 12 residues. Trimming stripped 3 bases from V and 4 bases from J, with 7 bases between. Seattle enrolled patients during active infection and tracked them longitudinally. How the authors handled the data: Reference gene primer amplification gave nucleated cell count estimates. Measured with immunoSEQ multiplex PCR; TCRdb has only the in-frame clones, and not every one. The V and J calls and clone size come from that table; D and trimming were worked out from the DNA. The sample lists 250,000 or so clones, about nine tenths seen once, with approximately 2.6% in the top ten.

This clonotype was sampled from a man aged 25-40 years with COVID-19, enrolled during active disease. This chain links TRBV9 with TRBJ1-1; the D is unclear. Sequencing was carried out using peripheral blood. The CDR3 protein is CASSEDFTEAFF. DNA for the CDR3: TGTGCCAGCAGCGAAGACTTCACTGAAGCTTTCTTT.